This T cell receptor beta chain emerged from a study of blood T cell repertoires in COVID-19. Study overall: Both acute and convalescent COVID-19 samples were obtained from the United States, Italy and Spain. From T cells, B-cell-depleted T cells, or PBMCs came the material, which was cDNA or gDNA.

Method: immunoSEQ multiplex PCR; TCRdb's copy keeps in-frame clones and lacks some. Among 150,000 to 200,000 clones listed, less than 90% were seen once. The count of this clone is one. The CDR3 is 14 residues long. Germline CDR1 reads LNHDA; CDR2 reads SQIVND (reference sequence). Deletions cut 7 bases from V and 1 base from J, with 13 bases between. The specimen sequenced was peripheral blood. The chain has TRBV19 and TRBJ1-2, with D perhaps TRBD1 (5 bases). The sequence came from a woman in her seventies with COVID-19, enrolled during active disease. The DNA for the CDR3 is TGTGCCAGTACCAAGGGGCAGGGTAACTATGGCTACACCTTC. It translates to CASTKGQGNYGYTF.